Listed below are T cell receptor beta chains from one sample, sequenced in a study of blood T cells in healthy people across ages. TCRdb reanalysed the 5' RACE reads using MiXCR and keeps one entry per CDR3 protein. The sample records nearly 800,000 distinct CDR3 sequences, 20% to 30% being singletons. The sample was also reused in another study, on T cells of mothers and their children.

The material sequenced was blood. All receptors derive from a boy younger than 18 in good health. Both conserved end residues are part of each CDR3. A D gene is named only where the DNA matches it firmly. Part of the rows lack a size; the others show once, few, many or a class for expanded clones.

d_call: -; j_call: TRBJ2-1; cdr3_length: 13; v_call: TRBV10-3; clone_size: -; cdr3_nt: TGTGCCATCAGCCCACAGGAGCTTGGTGAGCAGTTCTTC; cdr3_aa: CAISPQELGEQFF
d_call: -; j_call: TRBJ2-5; cdr3_length: 15; v_call: TRBV29-1; clone_size: -; cdr3_nt: TGCAGCGTTGAGACCCTGGCAGGGAGAGGGGAGACCCAGTACTTC; cdr3_aa: CSVETLAGRGETQYF
d_call: -; j_call: TRBJ2-5; cdr3_length: 13; v_call: TRBV20-1; clone_size: few; cdr3_nt: TGCAGTGCCGACGGGACCGCAGAAGGGACCCAGTACTTC; cdr3_aa: CSADGTAEGTQYF
d_call: TRBD1; j_call: TRBJ2-7; cdr3_length: 13; v_call: TRBV28; clone_size: -; cdr3_nt: TGTGCCAGCAGTCCGGGACAGGGGTCCGAGCAGTACTTC; cdr3_aa: CASSPGQGSEQYF
d_call: -; j_call: TRBJ2-2; cdr3_length: 12; v_call: TRBV6-5; clone_size: -; cdr3_nt: TGTGCCAGCGGACAAAGGCACGGGGAGCTGTTTTTT; cdr3_aa: CASGQRHGELFF
d_call: -; j_call: TRBJ2-4; cdr3_length: 17; v_call: TRBV20-1; clone_size: few; cdr3_nt: TGCAGTGCTATTGGAACAGGCCGGGCCATAGCCAAAAACATTCAGTACTTC; cdr3_aa: CSAIGTGRAIAKNIQYF
d_call: -; j_call: TRBJ1-3; cdr3_length: 15; v_call: TRBV4-1; clone_size: -; cdr3_nt: TGCGCCAGCAGCCCGTCAGAGAGCTCTGGAAACACCATATATTTT; cdr3_aa: CASSPSESSGNTIYF
d_call: -; j_call: TRBJ2-1; cdr3_length: 12; v_call: TRBV20-1; clone_size: -; cdr3_nt: TGCAGTGCCCCGCCCGGAGGGAATGAGCAGTTCTTC; cdr3_aa: CSAPPGGNEQFF
d_call: -; j_call: TRBJ2-3; cdr3_length: 13; v_call: TRBV10-3; clone_size: -; cdr3_nt: TGTGCCATCAGTCCCACTGGGACAGATACGCAGTATTTT; cdr3_aa: CAISPTGTDTQYF
d_call: TRBD2; j_call: TRBJ2-1; cdr3_length: 16; v_call: TRBV6-1; clone_size: few; cdr3_nt: TGTGCCAGCAAGCGAAGACTAGCGGGGGGTTACAATGAGCAGTTCTTC; cdr3_aa: CASKRRLAGGYNEQFF
d_call: -; j_call: TRBJ1-3; cdr3_length: 15; v_call: TRBV7-9; clone_size: -; cdr3_nt: TGTGCCAGCAGCTTCACAGGGAACTCTGGAAACACCATATATTTT; cdr3_aa: CASSFTGNSGNTIYF
d_call: -; j_call: TRBJ1-4; cdr3_length: 14; v_call: TRBV2; clone_size: -; cdr3_nt: TGTGCCAGCAGTGACTTCGAGGTTAACGAAAAACTGTTTTTT; cdr3_aa: CASSDFEVNEKLFF
d_call: -; j_call: TRBJ1-2; cdr3_length: 14; v_call: TRBV7-2; clone_size: once; cdr3_nt: TGTGCCAGCAGCTTAGGAGGCCCTGTCTATGGCTACACCTTC; cdr3_aa: CASSLGGPVYGYTF
d_call: TRBD2; j_call: TRBJ2-2; cdr3_length: 15; v_call: TRBV2; clone_size: -; cdr3_nt: TGCGCCAGCAAGCTAGCGGGGGGGCCGACCGGGGAGCTGTTTTTT; cdr3_aa: CASKLAGGPTGELFF
d_call: TRBD1; j_call: TRBJ2-7; cdr3_length: 14; v_call: TRBV30; clone_size: -; cdr3_nt: TGTGCCTGGAAAGCCGGGACAGGGACCTACGAGCAGTACTTC; cdr3_aa: CAWKAGTGTYEQYF
d_call: TRBD2; j_call: TRBJ2-7; cdr3_length: 15; v_call: TRBV6-5; clone_size: few; cdr3_nt: TGTGCCAGCAGCCCCGGGACTAGCGCCTCCTACGAGCAGTACTTC; cdr3_aa: CASSPGTSASYEQYF
d_call: -; j_call: TRBJ1-2; cdr3_length: 13; v_call: TRBV5-5; clone_size: -; cdr3_nt: TGTGCCAGCAGTTCCTGGGGGGCGCGGGGCTACACCTTC; cdr3_aa: CASSSWGARGYTF
d_call: TRBD2; j_call: TRBJ2-1; cdr3_length: 17; v_call: TRBV5-1; clone_size: -; cdr3_nt: TGCGCCAGCAGGAGTCTAGCGGGAGGGCCTTCTTACAATGAGCAGTTCTTC; cdr3_aa: CASRSLAGGPSYNEQFF
d_call: TRBD1; j_call: TRBJ1-4; cdr3_length: 15; v_call: TRBV28; clone_size: -; cdr3_nt: TGTGCCAGCAGTCCGGGACAGGGGGAATATGAAAAACTGTTTTTT; cdr3_aa: CASSPGQGEYEKLFF
d_call: TRBD2; j_call: TRBJ2-1; cdr3_length: 17; v_call: TRBV7-9; clone_size: -; cdr3_nt: TGTGCCAGCAGCTTAGCTTTAGAACTAGCGGGAAAGACTGAGCAGTTCTTC; cdr3_aa: CASSLALELAGKTEQFF
d_call: TRBD1; j_call: TRBJ2-1; cdr3_length: 15; v_call: TRBV10-3; clone_size: -; cdr3_nt: TGTGCCATCGCTGCGGACAGGGGTTTCCACAATGAGCAGTTCTTC; cdr3_aa: CAIAADRGFHNEQFF
d_call: -; j_call: TRBJ1-4; cdr3_length: 16; v_call: TRBV11-2; clone_size: few; cdr3_nt: TGTGCCAGCACCCATAAGGCGGGGCAGGGGAGTGAAAAACTGTTTTTT; cdr3_aa: CASTHKAGQGSEKLFF
d_call: -; j_call: TRBJ2-7; cdr3_length: 14; v_call: TRBV29-1; clone_size: -; cdr3_nt: TGCAGCGCTAAGGGGGGGCGGGGATTCTACGAGCAGTACTTC; cdr3_aa: CSAKGGRGFYEQYF
d_call: -; j_call: TRBJ2-7; cdr3_length: 13; v_call: TRBV7-9; clone_size: few; cdr3_nt: TGTGCCAGCACACCGAAGGGGGGCGGCGAGCAGTACTTC; cdr3_aa: CASTPKGGGEQYF
d_call: -; j_call: TRBJ2-7; cdr3_length: 13; v_call: TRBV29-1; clone_size: -; cdr3_nt: TGCAGCGCCGCCGGGACCCCAGGTTACGAGCAGTACTTC; cdr3_aa: CSAAGTPGYEQYF
d_call: -; j_call: TRBJ1-2; cdr3_length: 12; v_call: TRBV20-1; clone_size: -; cdr3_nt: TGCAGTGCTAGACCACGCTCCTATGGCTACACCTTC; cdr3_aa: CSARPRSYGYTF
d_call: TRBD1; j_call: TRBJ1-5; cdr3_length: 15; v_call: TRBV2; clone_size: -; cdr3_nt: TGTGCCAGCAGTCCGGACAGGGTGAAGGTCCAGCCCCAGCATTTT; cdr3_aa: CASSPDRVKVQPQHF
d_call: TRBD1; j_call: TRBJ1-5; cdr3_length: 17; v_call: TRBV28; clone_size: -; cdr3_nt: TGTGCCAGCAGTTTAGGGACAGGGAAGCGAAGCAATCAGCCCCAGCATTTT; cdr3_aa: CASSLGTGKRSNQPQHF
d_call: -; j_call: TRBJ2-6; cdr3_length: 19; v_call: TRBV7-9; clone_size: -; cdr3_nt: TGTGCCAGCAGTAAGAATCTAGGGACGGGACCTTCTGGGGCCAACGTCCTGACTTTC; cdr3_aa: CASSKNLGTGPSGANVLTF
d_call: TRBD1; j_call: TRBJ2-5; cdr3_length: 16; v_call: TRBV7-9; clone_size: few; cdr3_nt: TGTGCCAGCAGCTCCGGCGGGACAGGGTCCCAAGAGACCCAGTACTTC; cdr3_aa: CASSSGGTGSQETQYF
d_call: TRBD1; j_call: TRBJ2-7; cdr3_length: 15; v_call: TRBV7-2; clone_size: -; cdr3_nt: TGTGCCAGCAGCTTAGCTATCGGACAGGGCTGCGAGCAGTACTTC; cdr3_aa: CASSLAIGQGCEQYF
d_call: -; j_call: TRBJ2-1; cdr3_length: 13; v_call: TRBV11-2; clone_size: few; cdr3_nt: TGTGCCAGCAGCTTAGAAACGGAGTCTGTGCAGTTCTTC; cdr3_aa: CASSLETESVQFF
d_call: TRBD1; j_call: TRBJ2-7; cdr3_length: 16; v_call: TRBV13; clone_size: few; cdr3_nt: TGTGCCAGCAGCTTAGCCCCCGGGACAGGGGACTACGAGCAGTACTTC; cdr3_aa: CASSLAPGTGDYEQYF